This T cell receptor beta chain was sequenced in a study of patients and donors after allogeneic stem cell transplantation. Only a few counts were recorded for this clonotype. TCRdb ran MiXCR on the RT-PCR reads and lists one entry per CDR3 protein. The repertoire holds 190,000 or so distinct CDR3 sequences, about 40% seen once, with approximately 30% in the top ten. The CDR3 runs to 16 residues. The sequence derives from a human donor who was either an allogeneic HSCT recipient or a stem cell or donor lymphocyte infusion donor (not recorded which). It is not recorded whose cells these are; they may come from a transplant donor. Sequencing input: blood, either unsorted or a sorted T cell fraction (not recorded which). V and J are TRBV21-1 and TRBJ1-1. TRBV21-1 represents a pseudogene. The CDR3 protein is CASQFKDRVMNTEAFF. In DNA, the CDR3 is TGTGCCAGCCAATTTAAGGATAGGGTAATGAACACTGAAGCTTTCTTT.